A selection of T cell receptor beta chains follows, all from one sample in a study of identical twins. TCRdb reprocessed the 5' RACE reads with MiXCR, giving one entry per CDR3 protein. The sample includes hundreds of thousands of distinct CDR3 sequences, around a sixth of them seen just once. These data were also reused for a study on T cells expressing NK-cell markers.

Sequencing was carried out using PBMCs. The receptors originated from a woman between 18 and 29 years old in good health. Each CDR3 is given with its conserved first and last residue. D genes are given only for firm matches. Size values are once, few and many counts, or a class for expanded clones, and some rows have none.

v_gene: TRBV12-5
abundance: .
d_gene: TRBD2
j_gene: TRBJ2-1
CDR3aa: CASGFRLAGHNEQFF
CDR3nt: TGTGCTAGTGGCTTCCGACTAGCGGGCCACAATGAGCAGTTCTTC

v_gene: TRBV5-1
abundance: .
d_gene: TRBD2
j_gene: TRBJ2-7
CDR3aa: CASSSLPTSGGAAEQYF
CDR3nt: TGCGCCAGCAGCTCGCTACCTACTAGCGGGGGGGCAGCCGAGCAGTACTTC

v_gene: TRBV10-2
abundance: few
d_gene: .
j_gene: TRBJ2-3
CDR3aa: CASSESGGQDTQYF
CDR3nt: TGCGCCAGCAGTGAGTCCGGAGGGCAGGATACGCAGTATTTT

v_gene: TRBV7-9
abundance: many
d_gene: TRBD1
j_gene: TRBJ1-1
CDR3aa: CASSLRQGPNTEAFF
CDR3nt: TGTGCCAGCAGCTTGCGACAGGGCCCGAACACTGAAGCTTTCTTT

v_gene: TRBV6-2/TRBV6-3
abundance: few
d_gene: .
j_gene: TRBJ1-5
CDR3aa: CASTIQGYQPQHF
CDR3nt: TGTGCCAGCACCATCCAGGGTTATCAGCCCCAGCATTTT

v_gene: TRBV9
abundance: .
d_gene: .
j_gene: TRBJ2-1
CDR3aa: CASSPHPGRSYNEQFF
CDR3nt: TGTGCCAGCAGCCCCCATCCCGGGAGATCCTACAATGAGCAGTTCTTC

v_gene: TRBV5-5
abundance: few
d_gene: .
j_gene: TRBJ2-7
CDR3aa: CASSQLGSKDEQYF
CDR3nt: TGTGCCAGCAGCCAACTGGGGTCGAAAGACGAGCAGTACTTC

v_gene: TRBV12-3/TRBV12-4
abundance: few
d_gene: TRBD2
j_gene: TRBJ2-1
CDR3aa: CASRSILAGAPNEQFF
CDR3nt: TGTGCCAGCAGATCCATACTAGCGGGGGCCCCTAATGAGCAGTTCTTC

v_gene: TRBV10-2
abundance: few
d_gene: .
j_gene: TRBJ2-7
CDR3aa: CASSPDSSDEQYF
CDR3nt: TGCGCCAGCAGTCCCGACTCCTCCGACGAGCAGTACTTC

v_gene: TRBV3-1
abundance: .
d_gene: .
j_gene: TRBJ2-1
CDR3aa: CACRGSRLIRLETNEQFF
CDR3nt: TGTGCCTGCAGGGGCTCCAGGCTTATTAGGTTAGAGACTAATGAGCAGTTCTTC

v_gene: TRBV6-1
abundance: few
d_gene: TRBD1
j_gene: TRBJ1-6
CDR3aa: CASRGDREASPLHF
CDR3nt: TGTGCCAGCAGGGGGGACAGGGAAGCTTCACCCCTCCACTTT

v_gene: TRBV12-3/TRBV12-4
abundance: once
d_gene: .
j_gene: TRBJ2-7
CDR3aa: CASSFDGGLYEQYF
CDR3nt: TGTGCCAGCAGTTTTGACGGGGGGCTCTACGAGCAGTACTTC

v_gene: TRBV7-9
abundance: .
d_gene: .
j_gene: TRBJ2-1
CDR3aa: CASRDTNNEQFF
CDR3nt: TGTGCCAGCCGGGACACGAACAATGAGCAGTTCTTC

v_gene: TRBV5-1
abundance: .
d_gene: TRBD1
j_gene: TRBJ2-2
CDR3aa: CASSLVQGAGSGELFF
CDR3nt: TGCGCCAGCAGCTTGGTCCAGGGGGCAGGCTCCGGGGAGCTGTTTTTT

v_gene: TRBV10-3
abundance: .
d_gene: TRBD2
j_gene: TRBJ2-7
CDR3aa: CAISDPTSGSYEQYF
CDR3nt: TGTGCCATCAGTGACCCGACTAGCGGCTCCTACGAGCAGTACTTC

v_gene: TRBV5-1
abundance: .
d_gene: TRBD1
j_gene: TRBJ2-3
CDR3aa: CASSLFQGAGPDTQYF
CDR3nt: TGCGCCAGCAGCTTGTTTCAGGGGGCAGGGCCAGATACGCAGTATTTT

v_gene: TRBV6-1
abundance: .
d_gene: TRBD2
j_gene: TRBJ2-7
CDR3aa: CASREVRVGRGEQYF
CDR3nt: TGTGCCAGCAGGGAAGTAAGGGTCGGGAGGGGTGAGCAGTACTTC

v_gene: TRBV10-2
abundance: few
d_gene: TRBD2
j_gene: TRBJ2-5
CDR3aa: CASSEPAGGRETQYF
CDR3nt: TGCGCCAGCAGTGAGCCAGCGGGAGGAAGGGAGACCCAGTACTTC

v_gene: TRBV12-3/TRBV12-4
abundance: many
d_gene: TRBD2
j_gene: TRBJ2-1
CDR3aa: CASSPLAGVDNEQFF
CDR3nt: TGTGCCAGCAGCCCCCTAGCGGGGGTTGACAATGAGCAGTTCTTC

v_gene: TRBV6-5
abundance: few
d_gene: TRBD1
j_gene: TRBJ1-1
CDR3aa: CASSYVVGGRAEAFF
CDR3nt: TGTGCCAGCAGTTACGTGGTAGGGGGCAGGGCTGAAGCTTTCTTT

v_gene: TRBV6-2/TRBV6-3
abundance: .
d_gene: .
j_gene: TRBJ1-5
CDR3aa: CASSQDSFQPQHF
CDR3nt: TGTGCCAGCAGTCAGGACAGTTTTCAGCCCCAGCATTTT

v_gene: TRBV20-1
abundance: few
d_gene: TRBD2
j_gene: TRBJ2-3
CDR3aa: CSADPGLAGDADTQYF
CDR3nt: TGCAGTGCTGACCCGGGACTAGCGGGAGATGCGGATACGCAGTATTTT

v_gene: TRBV12-3/TRBV12-4
abundance: few
d_gene: .
j_gene: TRBJ1-3
CDR3aa: CASSKGPIYF
CDR3nt: TGTGCCAGCAGTAAAGGACCCATATATTTT

v_gene: TRBV7-9
abundance: few
d_gene: .
j_gene: TRBJ2-1
CDR3aa: CASSLVPGTIYNEQFF
CDR3nt: TGTGCCAGCAGCTTAGTACCGGGGACCATCTACAATGAGCAGTTCTTC

v_gene: TRBV3-1
abundance: .
d_gene: .
j_gene: TRBJ1-1
CDR3aa: CASSPRDRGNTEAFF
CDR3nt: TGTGCCAGCAGCCCGAGGGATAGGGGGAACACTGAAGCTTTCTTT

v_gene: TRBV6-5
abundance: .
d_gene: .
j_gene: TRBJ2-7
CDR3aa: CASSSYRTAYEQYF
CDR3nt: TGTGCCAGCAGTTCTTATCGAACAGCCTACGAGCAGTACTTC

v_gene: TRBV20-1
abundance: .
d_gene: .
j_gene: TRBJ2-3
CDR3aa: CSATRDGGTDTQYF
CDR3nt: TGCAGTGCTACACGGGACGGGGGCACAGATACGCAGTATTTT

v_gene: TRBV12-3/TRBV12-4
abundance: few
d_gene: .
j_gene: TRBJ1-5
CDR3aa: CASSFEPGLGSNQPQHF
CDR3nt: TGTGCCAGCAGTTTCGAACCAGGGCTAGGGAGCAATCAGCCCCAGCATTTT

v_gene: TRBV20-1
abundance: few
d_gene: .
j_gene: TRBJ1-1
CDR3aa: CSANEGQLNTEAFF
CDR3nt: TGCAGTGCCAACGAGGGGCAGCTGAACACTGAAGCTTTCTTT

v_gene: TRBV6-1
abundance: few
d_gene: TRBD2
j_gene: TRBJ2-1
CDR3aa: CASSGGLVSNEQFF
CDR3nt: TGTGCCAGCAGCGGGGGACTAGTAAGCAATGAGCAGTTCTTC

v_gene: TRBV10-2
abundance: few
d_gene: .
j_gene: TRBJ2-1
CDR3aa: CASSDPGSGYNEQFF
CDR3nt: TGCGCCAGCAGTGACCCGGGTAGCGGTTACAATGAGCAGTTCTTC

v_gene: TRBV20-1
abundance: .
d_gene: .
j_gene: TRBJ2-7
CDR3aa: CSARGPSDTRDWGEQYF
CDR3nt: TGCAGTGCTAGGGGGCCTAGTGATACGCGGGATTGGGGGGAGCAGTACTTC

v_gene: TRBV20-1
abundance: few
d_gene: .
j_gene: TRBJ2-7
CDR3aa: CSASDKGYEQYF
CDR3nt: TGCAGTGCTAGTGACAAGGGCTACGAGCAGTACTTC

v_gene: TRBV5-4
abundance: .
d_gene: TRBD1
j_gene: TRBJ2-2
CDR3aa: CASRRDRGAPNTGELFF
CDR3nt: TGTGCCAGCAGACGGGACAGGGGGGCCCCGAACACCGGGGAGCTGTTTTTT

v_gene: TRBV4-2
abundance: .
d_gene: .
j_gene: TRBJ2-1
CDR3aa: CASSQLDANEQFF
CDR3nt: TGTGCCAGCAGCCAATTAGACGCCAATGAGCAGTTCTTC

v_gene: TRBV2
abundance: .
d_gene: .
j_gene: TRBJ2-2
CDR3aa: CASSEYETYLANTGELFF
CDR3nt: TGTGCCAGCAGTGAATACGAGACCTACCTCGCGAACACCGGGGAGCTGTTTTTT

v_gene: TRBV9
abundance: .
d_gene: .
j_gene: TRBJ1-5
CDR3aa: CASSEGFNQPQHF
CDR3nt: TGTGCCAGCAGCGAGGGTTTTAATCAGCCCCAGCATTTT

v_gene: TRBV6-6
abundance: few
d_gene: .
j_gene: TRBJ1-2
CDR3aa: CASTYDRNYGYTF
CDR3nt: TGTGCCAGCACTTATGACAGGAACTATGGCTACACCTTC

v_gene: TRBV12-3/TRBV12-4
abundance: .
d_gene: TRBD2
j_gene: TRBJ2-3
CDR3aa: CASSFRAGAPTDTQYF
CDR3nt: TGTGCCAGCAGTTTCAGAGCGGGGGCCCCGACGGATACGCAGTATTTT

v_gene: TRBV20-1
abundance: .
d_gene: .
j_gene: TRBJ2-1
CDR3aa: CSAHYYLYNEQFF
CDR3nt: TGCAGTGCTCACTACTACCTCTACAATGAGCAGTTCTTC

v_gene: TRBV5-8
abundance: .
d_gene: .
j_gene: TRBJ2-1
CDR3aa: CASNYGTVWDEQFF
CDR3nt: TGTGCCAGCAATTACGGGACTGTTTGGGATGAGCAGTTCTTC

v_gene: TRBV5-1
abundance: .
d_gene: .
j_gene: TRBJ2-3
CDR3aa: CASSLVTGPLDTQYF
CDR3nt: TGCGCCAGCAGCTTGGTAACGGGACCTTTGGATACGCAGTATTTT

v_gene: TRBV12-3/TRBV12-4
abundance: few
d_gene: TRBD2
j_gene: TRBJ2-1
CDR3aa: CASSLGTSGGEQFF
CDR3nt: TGTGCCAGCAGTTTGGGGACTAGCGGGGGAGAGCAGTTCTTC

v_gene: TRBV3-1
abundance: few
d_gene: .
j_gene: TRBJ2-2
CDR3aa: CASRYTGANTGELFF
CDR3nt: TGTGCCAGCAGATATACGGGGGCGAACACCGGGGAGCTGTTTTTT

v_gene: TRBV11-2
abundance: .
d_gene: .
j_gene: TRBJ2-7
CDR3aa: CASSFSQSYEQYF
CDR3nt: TGTGCCAGCAGCTTCTCTCAATCCTACGAGCAGTACTTC

v_gene: TRBV7-9
abundance: few
d_gene: TRBD1
j_gene: TRBJ2-1
CDR3aa: CASSRTGQGRDEQFF
CDR3nt: TGTGCCAGCAGTCGTACGGGACAGGGTCGAGATGAGCAGTTCTTC

v_gene: TRBV20-1
abundance: few
d_gene: TRBD1
j_gene: TRBJ1-5
CDR3aa: CSAQGQDNQPQHF
CDR3nt: TGCAGTGCCCAGGGACAGGACAATCAGCCCCAGCATTTT

v_gene: TRBV20-1
abundance: once
d_gene: .
j_gene: TRBJ1-2
CDR3aa: CSARARFSYGYTF
CDR3nt: TGCAGTGCTAGAGCCCGTTTCTCCTATGGCTACACCTTC